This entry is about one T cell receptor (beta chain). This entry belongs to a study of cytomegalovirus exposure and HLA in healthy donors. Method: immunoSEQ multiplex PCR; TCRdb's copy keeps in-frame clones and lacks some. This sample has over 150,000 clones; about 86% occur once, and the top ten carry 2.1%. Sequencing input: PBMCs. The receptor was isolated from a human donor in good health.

The CDR3 spells CASSSIQGLVAGELFF. The CDR3 nucleotides read TGTGCCAGCAGCTCGATACAGGGTTTGGTTGCCGGGGAGCTGTTTTTT. J is TRBJ2-2 and V is TRBV5-5, with D possibly matching TRBD1 (6 bases). Germline V CDR1 and CDR2: SGHKS, YYEKEE (reference sequence). The CDR3 consists of 16 residues. V was clipped by 3 bases and J by 6 bases, with 18 bases between them. Using reference TRBV5-5 and TRBJ2-2 for the parts outside the CDR3, the full variable domain is DAGVTQSPTHLIKTRGQQVTLRCSPISGHKSVSWYQQVLGQGPQFIFQYYEKEERGRGNFPDRFSARQFPNYSSELNVNALLLGDSALYLCASSSIQGLVAGELFFGEGSRLTVL.